This T cell receptor (beta chain) was sequenced in a study of blood T cell repertoires in COVID-19. Study-wide context: Sources were T cells, B-cell-depleted T cells, or PBMCs; the material itself was cDNA or gDNA.

Study processing details: The authors estimated nucleated cell counts from reference gene primer amplification. The data were produced by immunoSEQ multiplex PCR, yet TCRdb's version contains in-frame clones alone and is incomplete. V, J and clone size are those of that table, while D and trimming were read from the DNA. The sample shows fewer than 300,000 clones, 80% to 85% of them seen only once. Unmatched junction bases numbered 16, after V lost 5 bases and J lost 3 bases. Germline-derived CDR1 and CDR2 are SEHNR and FQNEAQ (reference sequence). This CDR3 has 18 amino acids. The sequence was obtained from an older woman with active or convalescent COVID-19. J is TRBJ1-2 and V is TRBV7-9; 9 bases are shared with TRBD1. Sequenced sample: peripheral blood. The CDR3 nucleotides read TGTGCCAGCAGCCCTAGCCCCGGACAGGGGAGGAGTCACTATGGCTACACCTTC. It yields the protein CASSPSPGQGRSHYGYTF.